Below are 5 T cell receptor beta chains sequenced from a single sample in a study of early T cells in non-severe SARS-CoV-2 infection. TCRdb re-called the 5' RACE reads with MiXCR, one entry per CDR3 protein. The profile covers about 49,000 distinct CDR3 sequences, with about 6.3% appearing a single time and about 2.8% taken by the ten largest. Sequenced material: whole blood, taken at baseline. These receptors were obtained from an adult who was a healthcare worker with PCR-confirmed SARS-CoV-2 infection or an uninfected control (not recorded which).

The J gene is TRBJ2-5, the V gene TRBV7-3, with 9 bases lining up with TRBD2. This CDR3 is built from 15 residues. Germline trimming cut 4 bases from V and 5 bases from J; bases unmatched to any gene: 8. Germline V lookup: CDR1 SGHTA, CDR2 FQGTGA. The CDR3 region has the DNA TGTGCCAGCAGCTATAGCGGGGGCCCCTCGGAGACCCAGTACTTC. Translation gives CASSYSGGPSETQYF.

This clonotype was observed many times. The chain couples TRBV28 to TRBJ2-7, with 7 bases lining up with TRBD1. Germline lookup yields CDR1 MDHEN and CDR2 SYDVKM. After removal of 6 bases from V and 3 bases from J, the junction contained 8 bases not matched to a gene. The CDR3 extends over 14 amino acids. In DNA, the CDR3 is TGTGCCAGCAGCCGGATGACAGGGAACTACGAGCAGTACTTC. Amino acid sequence: CASSRMTGNYEQYF.

The chain couples TRBV14 to TRBJ2-1, with 9 bases matching TRBD2. The CDR3 totals 16 residues. Unmatched junction bases numbered 8, after V lost 4 bases and J lost 4 bases. Germline CDR1 and CDR2: SGHDN and FVKESK. CDR3 in DNA: TGTGCCAGCAGCCCCAGCGGGGGGAGGAGATACAATGAGCAGTTCTTC. It is translated as CASSPSGGRRYNEQFF.

This clonotype was counted a single time. The rearrangement links TRBV11-2 to TRBJ2-7, with 11 bases fitting TRBD2. Germline assignment: CDR1 SGHAT and CDR2 FQNNGV. V trimming: 4 bases; J trimming: 3 bases; junction bases outside the gene matches: 8. This CDR3 spans 16 amino acids. The CDR3, as DNA: TGTGCCAGCAGCTCAATAGCGGGGGGGCCGGGCTACGAGCAGTACTTC. It translates to CASSSIAGGPGYEQYF.

This clonotype occurred many times. This chain uses TRBV6-2 or TRBV6-3 with TRBJ1-2; D is undetermined. From germline, CDR1 is MNHEY and CDR2 SVGEGT. V was clipped by 4 bases and J by 6 bases, with 21 bases between them. The CDR3 has 16 residues. The CDR3 is CASSSRRTRLVDGYTF. The CDR3 nucleotides are TGTGCCAGCAGTTCGCGGCGAACTAGGCTGGTGGATGGCTACACCTTC.